A single sample is the source of the 3 T cell receptor beta chains below, sequenced in a study of identical twins' blood T cells. TCRdb re-derived calls from the 5' RACE reads in MiXCR, one entry per CDR3 protein. Of 300,000 to 400,000 distinct CDR3 sequences in the sample, 25% to 35% were seen once. Sequenced input: PBMCs. Every receptor here comes from a woman aged 18-55 years in good health.

This clonotype was seen a few times. The rearrangement links TRBV21-1 to TRBJ2-1; the table's D call of TRBD1 was not tested on the DNA. TRBV21-1 is a pseudogene locus. The CDR3 covers 13 residues. This CDR3 reads CASITGSHNEQFF. The CDR3 bases are TGTGCCAGCATTACCGGGTCCCACAATGAGCAGTTCTTC.

This clonotype appeared a few times. V usage is TRBV5-1 and J usage is TRBJ1-1, with D perhaps TRBD1 (5 bases). Germline assignment: CDR1 SGHRS and CDR2 YFSETQ. This CDR3 region has 14 residues. V was clipped by 4 bases and J by 5 bases, with 15 bases between them. CDR3 in amino acids: CASSRDGGGTEAFF. The CDR3 coding sequence is TGCGCCAGCAGCCGCGACGGTGGGGGAACTGAAGCTTTCTTT.

This clonotype was observed a handful of times. The V and J genes are TRBV29-1 and TRBJ1-5; possibly TRBD1 for D (6 bases). Germline V gene lookup returns CDR1 SQVTM and CDR2 ANQGSEA. The CDR3 runs 13 residues. V was pared by 4 bases and J by 2 bases, with 9 bases between. The CDR3: CSVGNRGNQPQHF. The DNA for the CDR3 is TGCAGCGTTGGTAACAGGGGCAATCAGCCCCAGCATTTT.